This T cell receptor beta chain was profiled in a study of blood T cell repertoires in COVID-19. About the study: Whether acute or convalescent, the COVID-19 samples came from the United States, Italy and Spain. T cells, B-cell-depleted T cells, or PBMCs supplied cDNA or gDNA.

Original processing notes: Amplifying reference gene primers gave estimates of nucleated cell counts. Sequenced by immunoSEQ multiplex PCR; TCRdb stores in-frame clones only, minus some. V, J and clone size are those of that table, while D and trimming were read from the DNA. The sample has approximately 210,000 clones, roughly four fifths seen once. The TCR sequence derives from a woman in her forties with acute or convalescent COVID-19. Sequencing input: peripheral blood.

This chain's CDR3 is CASSLYDFMNTEAFF. The CDR3 bases are TGCGCCAGCAGCTTGTACGACTTCATGAACACTGAAGCTTTCTTT. The rearrangement links TRBV5-1 to TRBJ1-1; D not certain. The CDR3 sequence is 15 residues long. CDR1 SGHRS and CDR2 YFSETQ come from the germline V gene. Trimming removed 1 base at V and 0 bases at J, with 10 bases between.